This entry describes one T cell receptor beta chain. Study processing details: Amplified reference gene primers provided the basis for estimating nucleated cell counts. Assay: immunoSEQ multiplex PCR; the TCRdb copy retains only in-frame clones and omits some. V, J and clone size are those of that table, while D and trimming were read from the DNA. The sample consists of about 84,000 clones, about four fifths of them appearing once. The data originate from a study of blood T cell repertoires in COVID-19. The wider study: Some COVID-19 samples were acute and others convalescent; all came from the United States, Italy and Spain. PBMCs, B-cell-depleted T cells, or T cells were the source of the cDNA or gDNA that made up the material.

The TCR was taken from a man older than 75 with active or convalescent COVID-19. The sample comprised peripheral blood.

This chain's CDR3 is CASSIAAGTYEQYF. The CDR3 DNA reads TGTGCCAGTAGTATAGCGGCAGGGACCTACGAGCAGTACTTC. This rearrangement joins TRBV19 to TRBJ2-7; maybe TRBD1 (5 bases). With 1 base removed from V and 2 bases from J, the gap between germline ends came to 9 bases. The germline V gene encodes CDR1 LNHDA and CDR2 SQIVND (reference sequence). CDR3 length: 14 amino acids. Drawing the rest from reference TRBV19 and TRBJ2-7, the complete variable domain is DGGITQSPKYLFRKEGQNVTLSCEQNLNHDAMYWYRQDPGQGLRLIYYSQIVNDFQKGDIAEGYSVSREKKESFPLTVTSAQKNPTAFYLCASSIAAGTYEQYFGPGTRLTVT.